This T cell receptor (beta chain) emerged from a study of T-cell memory formation after mild COVID-19. Whole-study context: TCR clusters were largely donor specific. The study, taken as a whole, reports: Mainly CM and EM harbored the contracting CD4+ clones; mainly EMRA harbored the CD8+ ones. Balance between CD4 and CD8 was seen in clones contracting day 15 to 85, and a CD4+ lean was seen in later expanders.

Trimming left V 9 bases short and J 3 bases short, with 15 bases between. CDR1 is MNHEY and CDR2 is SVGAGI in the germline V gene. The CDR3 length is 14 residues. This clonotype occurred a few times. The antigen is unknown. Using its own MiXCR run on the 5' RACE reads, TCRdb lists one record per CDR3 protein. The sample lists more than 450,000 distinct CDR3 sequences, 18% occurring once. Specimen: PBMCs or a T cell subset sorted from them (not recorded which). The chain is built from TRBV6-5 and TRBJ1-3, with a possible D match to TRBD1 (6 bases). This receptor was taken from an adult woman who had mild COVID-19 (a few samples of this study predate the infection). Cell type and time point are not known. The CDR3 sequence is CASSEGGGGNTIYF. The CDR3 DNA reads TGTGCCAGTTCCGAAGGGGGAGGTGGAAACACCATATATTTT.